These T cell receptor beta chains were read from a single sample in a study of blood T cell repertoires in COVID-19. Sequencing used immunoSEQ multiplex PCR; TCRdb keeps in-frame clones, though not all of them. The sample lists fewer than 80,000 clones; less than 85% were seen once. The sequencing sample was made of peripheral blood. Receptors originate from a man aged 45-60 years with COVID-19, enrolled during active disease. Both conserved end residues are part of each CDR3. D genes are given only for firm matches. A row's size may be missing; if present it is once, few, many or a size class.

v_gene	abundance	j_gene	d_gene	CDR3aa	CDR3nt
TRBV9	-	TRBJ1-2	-	CASSLIVPGPNYGYTF	TGTGCCAGCAGCCTGATCGTTCCAGGGCCTAACTATGGCTACACCTTC
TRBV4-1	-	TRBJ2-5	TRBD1	CASSHHPQGASQETQYF	TGCGCCAGCAGCCACCATCCTCAGGGGGCTAGCCAAGAGACCCAGTACTTC
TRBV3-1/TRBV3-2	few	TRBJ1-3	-	CASSQAIGKRRGNTIYF	TGTGCCAGCAGCCAAGCTATCGGGAAGCGGAGGGGAAACACCATATATTTT
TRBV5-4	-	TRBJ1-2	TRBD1	CASSPQGAVVYGYTF	TGTGCCAGCAGTCCCCAGGGGGCGGTTGTCTATGGCTACACCTTC
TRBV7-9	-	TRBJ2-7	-	CASSFLGAENF	TGTGCCAGCAGCTTCCTGGGGGCGGAGAACTTC
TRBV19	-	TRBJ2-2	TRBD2	CASSITSGAPGELFF	TGTGCCAGTAGTATTACTAGCGGGGCTCCCGGGGAGCTGTTTTTT
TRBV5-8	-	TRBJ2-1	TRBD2	CASSLMGTSGGMQFF	TGTGCCAGCAGCTTGATGGGGACTAGCGGGGGTATGCAGTTCTTC
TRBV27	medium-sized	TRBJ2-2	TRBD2	CASNPSGGYTGELFF	TGTGCCAGCAACCCTAGCGGGGGGTACACCGGGGAGCTGTTTTTT
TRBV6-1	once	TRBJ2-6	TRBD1	CASREGQASRFSGANVLTF	TGTGCCAGCAGGGAAGGACAGGCCTCGCGCTTTTCTGGGGCCAACGTCCTGACTTTC
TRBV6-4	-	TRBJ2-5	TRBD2	CASSAGTSGGQETQYF	TGTGCCAGCAGTGCCGGGACTAGCGGGGGGCAAGAGACCCAGTACTTC
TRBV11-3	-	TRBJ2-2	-	CASSQGAGELFF	TGTGCCAGCAGCCAAGGGGCCGGGGAGCTGTTTTTT
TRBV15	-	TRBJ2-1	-	CATSPIGSGRQFF	TGTGCCACCAGTCCGATTGGTAGTGGGAGGCAGTTCTTC
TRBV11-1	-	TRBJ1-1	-	CASSLIGGLNTEAFF	TGTGCCAGCAGCCTTATTGGAGGGTTGAACACTGAAGCTTTCTTT
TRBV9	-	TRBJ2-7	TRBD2	CASSELAGDHYEQYF	TGTGCCAGCAGTGAACTAGCGGGGGACCACTACGAGCAGTACTTC
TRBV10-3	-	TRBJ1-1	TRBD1	CAISSQGARTEAFF	TGTGCCATCAGTAGCCAGGGGGCGCGGACTGAAGCTTTCTTT
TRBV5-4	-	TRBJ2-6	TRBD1	CASSLGQGFSSGANVLTF	TGTGCCAGCAGCTTGGGACAGGGTTTCTCCTCTGGGGCCAACGTCCTGACTTTC
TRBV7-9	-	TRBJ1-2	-	CASSQNPDGDYGYTF	TGTGCCAGCAGCCAAAATCCCGACGGAGACTATGGCTACACCTTC
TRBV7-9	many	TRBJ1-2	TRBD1	CASSKTGAGNYGYTF	TGTGCCAGCAGCAAGACAGGGGCAGGGAACTATGGCTACACCTTC
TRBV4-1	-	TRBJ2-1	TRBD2	CASTRAGGAPRDEQFF	TGCGCCAGCACCCGCGCGGGAGGGGCCCCCAGGGATGAGCAGTTCTTC
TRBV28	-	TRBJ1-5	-	CASRGGSNQPQHF	TGTGCCAGCAGGGGGGGTAGCAATCAGCCCCAGCATTTT
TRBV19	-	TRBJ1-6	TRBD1	CASSIGSFGTGVSPLHF	TGTGCCAGTAGTATAGGGAGTTTCGGGACAGGGGTCTCACCCCTCCACTTT
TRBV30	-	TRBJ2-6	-	CAWRESGANVLTF	TGTGCCTGGAGGGAGTCTGGGGCCAACGTCCTGACTTTC